Shown below are 30 T cell receptor beta chains from a single sample sequenced in a study of shared clonotypes between healthy human individuals. Clones were sequenced by immunoSEQ multiplex PCR, and TCRdb holds only the in-frame ones, with some missing. The sample contains a few hundred thousand clones, over 95% of which appear only once. CD45RO negativity and positive selection for CCR7 defined naive CD8 cells, a population that excluded terminally differentiated effector memory CD45RA+ cells. Sequencing was performed on naive CD8+ T cells sorted from blood. The source is a woman in her thirties in good health.

The gene calls are TRBV28 and TRBJ2-4; 7 bases align to TRBD1. The germline gives CDR1 MDHEN, CDR2 SYDVKM. With V trimmed by 6 bases and J by 3 bases, 17 bases remained unmatched. This CDR3 spans 18 amino acids. The CDR3 loop reads CASRSQGEGPKGKNIQYF. DNA of the CDR3: TGTGCCAGCAGGTCCCAGGGGGAAGGGCCTAAGGGCAAAAACATTCAGTACTTC.

The chain carries TRBV27 and TRBJ1-5; D not resolved. The CDR3 totals 14 residues. Looked up from germline, CDR1 is MNHEY and CDR2 is SMNVEV (reference sequence). Trimming removed 5 bases at V and 3 bases at J, with 11 bases between. The DNA for the CDR3 is TGTGCCAGCAGTCCCGACGGTATCAATCAGCCCCAGCATTTT. The encoded protein is CASSPDGINQPQHF.

The rearrangement uses TRBV28 and TRBJ2-7; 7 bases fit TRBD2. The CDR3 extends over 15 amino acids. Per germline, CDR1 MDHEN and CDR2 SYDVKM. V was pared by 3 bases and J by 0 bases, with 5 bases of the junction left unmatched. The CDR3 region is CASSFPSGSSYEQYF. The CDR3 DNA sequence: TGTGCCAGCAGTTTTCCTAGCGGAAGCTCCTACGAGCAGTACTTC.

The chain couples TRBV6-4 to TRBJ2-2; no clear D gene. In germline, CDR1 is MRHNA, CDR2 SNTAGT. The CDR3 totals 13 residues. Trimming pared 4 bases from V and 7 bases from J, leaving 10 bases between. CDR3 in amino acids: CASSAFLGGELFF. DNA for the CDR3: TGTGCCAGCAGTGCCTTCTTGGGCGGGGAGCTGTTTTTT.

V and J are TRBV19 and TRBJ2-1; 8 positions agree with TRBD1. V lost 3 bases and J lost 8; bases outside the gene matches: 15. This CDR3 has 17 residues. Germline V gives CDR1 LNHDA, CDR2 SQIVND (reference sequence). CDR3 residues: CASSMEGTGSSIHEQFF. The DNA of the CDR3 is TGTGCCAGTAGTATGGAGGGGACAGGTTCCTCAATCCATGAGCAGTTCTTC. Full variable domain (outside the CDR3, taken from reference TRBV19 and TRBJ2-1): DGGITQSPKYLFRKEGQNVTLSCEQNLNHDAMYWYRQDPGQGLRLIYYSQIVNDFQKGDIAEGYSVSREKKESFPLTVTSAQKNPTAFYLCASSMEGTGSSIHEQFFGPGTRLTVL.

V is TRBV6-5 and J is TRBJ2-7; the match to TRBD2 covers 7 bases. The germline V gene encodes CDR1 MNHEY and CDR2 SVGAGI. This CDR3 comprises 13 residues. V gave up 10 bases and J gave up 4 bases; unmatched junction bases: 10. CDR3 loop: CATALLGLYEQYF. The CDR3 DNA reads as TGTGCCACCGCTTTACTGGGACTATACGAGCAGTACTTC.

The gene calls are TRBV5-1 and TRBJ2-5; TRBD2 matches at 15 bases. The V segment lost 6 bases and the J segment 5 bases; nucleotides outside the gene matches: 8. CDR1 is SGHRS and CDR2 is YFSETQ in the germline V gene. This CDR3 comprises 16 residues. The CDR3 nucleotides are TGCGCCAGCATCCCGTTCGGACTAGCGGGAGGGGAGACCCAGTACTTC. This codes for CASIPFGLAGGETQYF. Combining the CDR3 with reference TRBV5-1 and TRBJ2-5 gives the whole variable domain KAGVTQTPRYLIKTRGQQVTLSCSPISGHRSVSWYQQTPGQGLQFLFEYFSETQRNKGNFPGRFSGRQFSNSRSEMNVSTLELGDSALYLCASIPFGLAGGETQYFGPGTRLLVL.

The chain uses TRBV28 and TRBJ2-4; 8 bases match TRBD1. Per germline, CDR1 MDHEN and CDR2 SYDVKM. The CDR3 is made up of 15 amino acids. Trimming at V came to 5 bases and at J to 8 bases, leaving 11 bases not matched to a gene. The CDR3: CASSGRTGSRDIQYF. DNA for the CDR3: TGTGCCAGCAGTGGAAGGACAGGGTCGAGGGACATTCAGTACTTC.

This chain connects TRBV7-9 to TRBJ2-1; TRBD2 matches 11 bases. The junction had 7 bases not matched to a gene; V was cut back by 1 base and J by 2 bases. The CDR3 has 18 amino acids. The germline V gene encodes CDR1 SEHNR and CDR2 FQNEAQ (reference sequence). The DNA of the CDR3 is TGTGCCAGCAGCTTAGTTACTAGCGGGAGTGGGGCCTACAATGAGCAGTTCTTC. This sequence encodes CASSLVTSGSGAYNEQFF.

The CDR3 here is CASSFLENQPQHF. The DNA for the CDR3 is TGTGCCAGTAGTTTCTTGGAGAATCAGCCCCAGCATTTT. V and J are TRBV19 and TRBJ1-5; unclear D gene. V lost 5 bases and J lost 4, with 9 bases in between. The germline V gene has CDR1 LNHDA and CDR2 SQIVND (reference sequence). The CDR3 contains 13 residues. Full variable domain (remainder filled in from reference TRBV19 and TRBJ1-5): DGGITQSPKYLFRKEGQNVTLSCEQNLNHDAMYWYRQDPGQGLRLIYYSQIVNDFQKGDIAEGYSVSREKKESFPLTVTSAQKNPTAFYLCASSFLENQPQHFGDGTRLSIL.

The chain uses TRBV7-9 and TRBJ2-7; D is unresolved. The CDR3 loop spans 12 amino acids. CDR1 SEHNR and CDR2 FQNEAQ come from the germline V gene (reference sequence). V lost 6 bases and J 6 bases, leaving 12 bases between the germline ends. CDR3 bases: TGTGCCAGCAGTCCACCCCGCGGCGAGCAGTACTTC. Protein sequence: CASSPPRGEQYF. Based on the CDR3 plus reference TRBV7-9 and TRBJ2-7, the full variable domain is DTGVSQNPRHKITKRGQNVTFRCDPISEHNRLYWYRQTLGQGPEFLTYFQNEAQLEKSRLLSDRFSAERPKGSFSTLEIQRTEQGDSAMYLCASSPPRGEQYFGPGTRLTVT.

The chain has TRBV6-4 and TRBJ2-1; 9 nucleotides align to TRBD2. V lost 8 bases and J lost 10; bases outside the gene matches: 12. The CDR3 length is 14 residues. Germline values: CDR1 MRHNA, CDR2 SNTAGT. The DNA for the CDR3 is TGTGCCAGCGTCGGACTAGCGAGCTTGGGAGAGCAGTTCTTC. Amino acid sequence: CASVGLASLGEQFF.

This clone was detected a few times. J is TRBJ1-2 and V is TRBV9; D gene uncertain. Trimming cost V 0 bases and J 8 bases, with 11 bases left between them. CDR1 is SGDLS and CDR2 is YYNGEE in the germline V gene. This CDR3 is 13 amino acids long. CDR3 residues: CASSVASGSGYTF. CDR3 DNA: TGTGCCAGCAGCGTAGCATCAGGCTCGGGCTACACCTTC.

Note on this clone: The junction differs from germline at one of its ends, possibly a read error. The chain combines TRBV14 with TRBJ2-7; weak D call: TRBD1 (5 bases). CDR1 is SGHDN, CDR2 FVKESK, per germline. The CDR3 has 15 amino acids. Written as DNA, the CDR3 is TGTGCCAGCAGCCAAGATTCCTCGGTCGCCGGACACAAGGTGTTC. Residues: CASSQDSSVAGHKVF.

V gene TRBV6-5 combines with J gene TRBJ2-3; the match to TRBD2 covers 8 bases. The V and J ends lost 8 bases and 5 bases, in that order; junction bases with no gene match: 9. The CDR3 contains 14 residues. Germline V gene data show CDR1 as MNHEY and CDR2 as SVGAGI. In DNA, the CDR3 is TGTGCCAGCGGAGGCTTGCTAGCGGGAGATACGCAGTATTTT. As protein: CASGGLLAGDTQYF.

J is TRBJ2-7 and V is TRBV27, with 12 positions matching TRBD2. V lost 5 bases to trimming and J lost 7 bases; unmatched junction nucleotides: 12. Per germline, CDR1 MNHEY and CDR2 SMNVEV (reference sequence). The CDR3 has 16 residues. The CDR3 DNA reads as TGTGCCAGCAGTATTATTCTAGCGGGAGGGCCTGGAGAGCAGTACTTC. It encodes CASSIILAGGPGEQYF.

This chain joins TRBV4-1 and TRBJ2-6; D tentatively fits TRBD1 or TRBD2 (5 bases each). CDR3 length: 15 amino acids. Per germline, CDR1 MGHRA and CDR2 YSYEKL. V dropped 0 bases and J dropped 2 bases, with 5 bases sitting between them. This chain's CDR3 is CASSQEGPGANVLTF. As DNA, the CDR3 is TGCGCCAGCAGCCAAGAGGGACCTGGGGCCAACGTCCTGACTTTC.

For this clone: Other DNA sequences in the same sample also yield this CDR3. CDR3 sequence reads: CASSVGTEAFF. As DNA, the CDR3 is TGTGCCAGCAGTGTTGGGACTGAAGCTTTCTTT. This chain connects TRBV28 to TRBJ1-1; D ambiguous. The CDR3 totals 11 residues. V lost 5 bases to trimming and J lost 5 bases, with 6 bases between them. Germline V gene sequence: CDR1 MDHEN, CDR2 SYDVKM. Full variable domain (missing parts from reference TRBV28 and TRBJ1-1): DVKVTQSSRYLVKRTGEKVFLECVQDMDHENMFWYRQDPGLGLRLIYFSYDVKMKEKGDIPEGYSVSREKKERFSLILESASTNQTSMYLCASSVGTEAFFGQGTRLTVV.

The chain recombines TRBV7-9 with TRBJ2-1, with D perhaps TRBD1 (6 bases). Trimming took off 5 bases at V and 5 bases at J, with 19 bases between the two ends. CDR3 length equals 16 residues. The germline V gene encodes CDR1 SEHNR and CDR2 FQNEAQ (reference sequence). Here the CDR3 DNA reads TGTGCCAGCAGCCCCCAGGGGCTCCCATCTAACAATGAGCAGTTCTTC. Its translation is CASSPQGLPSNNEQFF.

V gene TRBV5-4 combines with J gene TRBJ2-3; 7 bases are shared with TRBD2. The junction had 4 bases not matched to a gene; V was cut back by 5 bases and J by 1 base. Germline CDR1 is SGHNT and CDR2 is YYREEE (reference sequence). CDR3 length: 14 residues. The CDR3 DNA follows: TGTGCCAGCAGGCGGGCGGGGGGCACAGATACGCAGTATTTT. It encodes CASRRAGGTDTQYF.

This chain connects TRBV28 to TRBJ2-1, with 7 positions matching TRBD2. From germline, CDR1 is MDHEN and CDR2 SYDVKM. The CDR3 loop spans 15 amino acids. With 3 bases clipped from V and 8 bases from J, the junction kept 10 bases outside the gene matches. The CDR3 DNA reads as TGTGCCAGCAGTTTGTGGCGGGAGTTTATCGATGAGCAGTTCTTC. It specifies CASSLWREFIDEQFF.

The chain joins TRBV27 to TRBJ1-5, with D tentatively TRBD1 (5 bases). Germline CDR1 reads MNHEY; CDR2 reads SMNVEV (reference sequence). This CDR3 has 15 residues. V was trimmed by 1 base and J by 3 bases, leaving 10 bases between them. CDR3 amino acids: CASSLFVGPNQPQHF. In DNA form, the CDR3 reads TGTGCCAGCAGTTTATTCGTGGGGCCCAATCAGCCCCAGCATTTT.

The chain joins TRBV28 to TRBJ1-5; the D is unclear. Trimming removed 6 bases from V and 5 bases from J, with 14 bases in between. The CDR3 contains 14 residues. Germline V gene data show CDR1 as MDHEN and CDR2 as SYDVKM. The CDR3 sequence is CASSFGPDDQPQHF. CDR3 sequence (DNA): TGTGCCAGCAGCTTCGGGCCAGATGATCAGCCCCAGCATTTT.

The chain joins TRBV11-3 to TRBJ2-2, with a tentative D call TRBD2 (7 bases). The CDR3 length is 16 residues. Between the trimmed V and J ends, which lost 5 bases and 6 bases, there was a span of 19 bases. Germline CDR1 reads SGHNT; CDR2 reads YENEEA. The CDR3 sequence: CASSLGGGSSPGELFF. In DNA form, the CDR3 reads TGTGCCAGCAGCCTTGGGGGCGGGAGTTCCCCCGGGGAGCTGTTTTTT.

This chain's CDR3 is CASSLELAGATGELFF. In nucleotides, the CDR3 is TGCGCCAGCAGCTTGGAACTAGCGGGAGCCACCGGGGAGCTGTTTTTT. The chain has TRBV5-1 and TRBJ2-2; 11 positions match TRBD2. V gave up 0 bases and J gave up 4 bases; unmatched junction bases: 2. The CDR3 totals 16 residues. Germline V gives CDR1 SGHRS, CDR2 YFSETQ.

The chain couples TRBV7-8 to TRBJ2-1, with D possibly matching TRBD1 (6 bases). V lost 1 base to trimming and J lost 4 bases, with 14 bases between them. The CDR3 is made up of 16 amino acids. Germline-derived CDR1 and CDR2 are SGHVS and FQNEAQ. The CDR3 region is CASSLVVQGWYNEQFF. For the CDR3, the DNA is TGTGCCAGCAGCTTAGTTGTACAGGGTTGGTACAATGAGCAGTTCTTC.

The chain employs TRBV5-1 and TRBJ2-6; D unclear. Germline-derived CDR1 and CDR2 are SGHRS and YFSETQ. The V end lost 6 bases, the J end lost 0 bases, and 10 bases lay between the germline ends. The length of the CDR3 is 15 residues. The CDR3 protein is CASTPLGSGANVLTF. In DNA form, the CDR3 reads TGCGCCAGCACCCCGTTAGGCTCTGGGGCCAACGTCCTGACTTTC.

This chain connects TRBV6-6 to TRBJ2-7, with D maybe TRBD1 (6 bases). Germline V CDR1 and CDR2: MNHNY, SVGAGI (reference sequence). This CDR3 contains 14 residues. V lost 8 bases to trimming and J lost 4 bases, with 18 bases between them. The CDR3 sequence is CASDPGALGYEQYF. Written as DNA, the CDR3 is TGTGCCAGCGACCCAGGGGCCTTGGGGTACGAGCAGTACTTC.

The rearrangement uses TRBV30 and TRBJ1-3; no firm D call. V lost 5 bases and J lost 0, with 8 bases in between. CDR1 and CDR2 (germline): GTSNPN, SVGIG (reference sequence). The CDR3 consists of 13 residues. Here the CDR3 DNA reads TGTGCCTGGGACGGGAACTCTGGAAACACCATATATTTT. Translating it yields CAWDGNSGNTIYF. Using reference TRBV30 and TRBJ1-3 for the parts outside the CDR3, the full variable domain is SQTIHQWPATLVQPVGSPLSLECTVEGTSNPNLYWYRQAAGRGLQLLFYSVGIGQISSEVPQNLSASRPQDRQFILSSKKLLLSDSGFYLCAWDGNSGNTIYFGEGSWLTVV.

The gene calls are TRBV7-8 and TRBJ2-7; D gene ambiguous. Per the germline V gene, CDR1 is SGHVS and CDR2 is FQNEAQ. CDR3 length: 13 amino acids. V shed 5 bases and J shed 5 bases, with 13 bases lying between them. The CDR3 region has the DNA TGTGCCAGCAGCCCGCGACACGTCCACGAGCAGTACTTC. It yields the protein CASSPRHVHEQYF.